The rows below give T cell receptor beta chains drawn from one sample of a study of CD8+CD57+ T cells in acquired aplastic anemia. TCRdb used MiXCR to reprocess the reads, holding one entry per CDR3 protein. The table lists some 200,000 distinct CDR3 sequences, more than 45% of them singletons. Specimen: sorted CD4+, CD8+, or CD8+CD57+ T cells (not recorded which) from PBMCs. All receptors come from a human donor with aplastic anemia. CDR3s include the opening cysteine and the closing phenylalanine or tryptophan. Each record gives: J gene, clone size, D gene, V gene, CDR3 protein, CDR3 DNA. D genes are given only for firm matches. Size values are once, few and many counts, or a class for expanded clones, and some rows have none.

TRBJ2-7 | many | - | TRBV27 | CASSFSTDYEQYF | TGTGCCAGCAGTTTCAGTACAGACTACGAGCAGTACTTC
TRBJ1-1 | few | TRBD1 | TRBV10-1 | CASSDTGGIAEAFF | TGCGCCAGCAGTGATACAGGGGGCATCGCTGAAGCTTTCTTT
TRBJ1-1 | - | - | TRBV10-2 | CASAGRAPHTEAFF | TGCGCCAGTGCCGGCAGGGCACCGCACACTGAAGCTTTCTTT
TRBJ1-1 | - | - | TRBV19 | CASSSMGGNTEAFF | TGTGCCAGTAGCTCGATGGGAGGGAACACTGAAGCTTTCTTT
TRBJ1-5 | - | - | TRBV4-2 | CASSQDSNQPQHF | TGTGCCAGCAGTCAGGATTCCAATCAGCCCCAGCATTTT
TRBJ2-1 | many | TRBD2 | TRBV19 | CASSILGGRASGNEQFF | TGTGCCAGTAGTATTTTGGGCGGGAGGGCCTCAGGGAATGAGCAGTTCTTC
TRBJ2-1 | - | TRBD2 | TRBV24-1 | CATGTSGSHEQFF | TGTGCCACCGGGACTAGCGGGAGTCATGAGCAGTTCTTC
TRBJ2-7 | - | - | TRBV24-1 | CATSETPPTFYEQYF | TGTGCCACCAGCGAGACACCACCCACCTTCTACGAGCAGTACTTC
TRBJ2-7 | - | TRBD2 | TRBV19 | CASSILLAGADEQYF | TGTGCCAGTAGTATTTTACTAGCGGGAGCCGACGAGCAGTACTTC
TRBJ1-1 | - | TRBD1 | TRBV29-1 | CSVDDRGNTEAFF | TGCAGCGTAGACGACAGGGGGAACACTGAAGCTTTCTTT
TRBJ1-1 | - | - | TRBV24-1 | CATRELRGTEAFF | TGTGCCACCAGGGAACTCAGGGGCACTGAAGCTTTCTTT
TRBJ2-5 | few | - | TRBV19 | CASSEGRETQYF | TGTGCCAGTAGTGAGGGCCGGGAGACCCAGTACTTC
TRBJ2-7 | - | TRBD2 | TRBV6-4 | CASSDPPQVAGGVVYEQYF | TGTGCCAGCAGTGACCCCCCTCAGGTAGCGGGGGGGGTAGTTTACGAGCAGTACTTC
TRBJ2-2 | once | - | TRBV7-2 | CASSLTGSNTGELFF | TGTGCCAGCAGCTTAACGGGATCGAACACCGGGGAGCTGTTTTTT
TRBJ2-5 | few | TRBD1 | TRBV20-1 | CSALREWDRETQYF | TGCAGTGCCCTTCGTGAATGGGACAGAGAGACCCAGTACTTC
TRBJ2-6 | - | - | TRBV20-1 | CSGKAAGANVLTF | TGCAGTGGAAAGGCGGCTGGGGCCAACGTCCTGACCTTC
TRBJ2-3 | - | TRBD2 | TRBV10-2 | CASSEILAGSTDTQYF | TGCGCCAGCAGTGAGATACTAGCGGGAAGCACAGATACGCAGTATTTT
TRBJ2-5 | - | TRBD2 | TRBV24-1 | CARDPAGRETQYF | TGTGCTAGAGATCCAGCGGGACGGGAGACCCAGTACTTC
TRBJ2-5 | - | TRBD1 | TRBV7-9 | CASSPQGETQYF | TGTGCCAGCAGTCCACAGGGGGAGACCCAGTACTTC
TRBJ2-5 | - | - | TRBV24-1 | CATSDLQMETQYF | TGTGCCACCAGTGATTTGCAAATGGAGACCCAGTACTTC
TRBJ2-2 | many | - | TRBV7-3 | CASSLTWGVANTGELFF | TGTGCCAGCAGTCTGACCTGGGGGGTCGCGAACACCGGGGAGCTGTTTTTT
TRBJ2-1 | - | - | TRBV7-2 | CASSLPTRNEQFF | TGTGCCAGCAGCTTACCTACACGGAATGAGCAGTTCTTC
TRBJ1-6 | many | - | TRBV6-6 | CASSYRDYNSPLHF | TGTGCCAGCAGTTACAGGGATTATAATTCACCCCTCCACTTT
TRBJ1-5 | - | - | TRBV7-4 | CASRKVWRSSQPQHF | TGTGCCAGCAGAAAGGTCTGGAGGAGTAGTCAGCCCCAGCATTTT
TRBJ1-2 | few | - | TRBV10-1 | CASSGGSGGYTF | TGCGCCAGCAGCGGAGGGTCAGGTGGCTACACCTTC
TRBJ2-3 | - | - | TRBV28 | CASSSPTTHPYF | TGTGCCAGCAGTTCCCCGACTACTCACCCTTATTTT
TRBJ2-1 | - | - | TRBV10-1 | CASSERDTYNEQFF | TGCGCCAGCAGTGAACGGGACACTTACAATGAGCAGTTCTTC
TRBJ1-2 | once | TRBD1 | TRBV19 | CASTPGGRGYTF | TGTGCCAGCACGCCAGGGGGGAGAGGCTACACCTTC
TRBJ1-6 | many | - | TRBV4-3 | CASSQEKQVSNSPLHF | TGCGCCAGCAGCCAAGAAAAGCAGGTGTCGAATTCACCCCTCCACTTT
TRBJ1-5 | many | - | TRBV5-1 | CASSLLPNQPQHF | TGCGCCAGCAGTCTTCTCCCCAACCAGCCCCAGCATTTT
TRBJ2-2 | few | - | TRBV30 | CAWNGYTTGELFF | TGTGCCTGGAATGGCTATACCACCGGGGAGCTGTTTTTT
TRBJ2-3 | many | - | TRBV7-9 | CASSPKVGRGTDTQYF | TGTGCCAGCAGCCCTAAGGTTGGGCGGGGCACAGATACGCAGTATTTT
TRBJ2-1 | - | - | TRBV4-2 | CASSSPAEGLHNEQFF | TGTGCCAGCAGTTCCCCCGCTGAGGGGCTACACAATGAGCAGTTCTTC
TRBJ2-7 | - | - | TRBV20-1 | CSAIRGSGLYEQYF | TGCAGTGCTATACGGGGCAGCGGGCTCTACGAGCAGTACTTC
TRBJ1-6 | - | - | TRBV5-1 | CASSVGLGNNSPLHF | TGCGCCAGCAGCGTGGGACTGGGAAATAATTCACCCCTCCACTTT
TRBJ2-5 | few | TRBD1 | TRBV10-3 | CAISPGQNLETQYF | TGTGCCATCAGTCCGGGACAGAACCTAGAGACCCAGTACTTC
TRBJ2-7 | - | TRBD1 | TRBV2 | CASLGQGEPYEQYF | TGTGCCAGCTTGGGACAGGGAGAACCCTACGAGCAGTACTTC
TRBJ2-7 | few | - | TRBV6-1 | CASMAYEQYF | TGTGCCAGCATGGCCTACGAGCAGTACTTC
TRBJ2-1 | few | TRBD2 | TRBV5-1 | CASSLMRLAGVYNEQFF | TGCGCCAGCAGCTTAATGCGACTAGCGGGAGTCTACAATGAGCAGTTCTTC
TRBJ2-6 | - | - | TRBV15 | CATSSPTGIGGANVLTF | TGTGCCACCAGCAGTCCGACGGGGATTGGAGGGGCCAACGTCCTGACTTTC
TRBJ2-7 | few | - | TRBV28 | CASRESTYEQYF | TGTGCCAGCAGGGAGTCTACCTACGAGCAGTACTTC
TRBJ2-3 | many | - | TRBV11-2 | CASRPFLEGSTDTQYF | TGTGCCAGCAGACCCTTCCTAGAGGGCAGCACAGATACGCAGTATTTT
TRBJ2-7 | - | - | TRBV27 | CASSPLRGAFYEQYF | TGTGCCAGCAGTCCCCTTCGGGGGGCATTCTACGAGCAGTACTTC
TRBJ2-7 | - | TRBD1 | TRBV28 | CATKKERDSFYEQYF | TGTGCTACCAAAAAAGAACGGGACAGCTTCTACGAGCAGTACTTC
TRBJ1-1 | - | - | TRBV20-1 | CSATMTGNTEAFF | TGCAGTGCGACGATGACAGGGAACACTGAAGCTTTCTTT
TRBJ2-5 | - | TRBD2 | TRBV20-1 | CSARDLTSGGGETQYF | TGCAGTGCTAGAGATCTAACTAGCGGGGGGGGAGAGACCCAGTACTTC
TRBJ2-3 | - | TRBD1 | TRBV11-1 | CASSPRGGQGGSTDTQYF | TGTGCCAGCAGCCCTAGGGGGGGACAGGGGGGAAGCACAGATACGCAGTATTTT
TRBJ1-2 | - | - | TRBV25-1 | CASSWGLRARYTF | TGTGCCAGCAGTTGGGGACTGAGGGCACGCTACACCTTC
TRBJ2-7 | - | TRBD1 | TRBV7-9 | CASSLEGQGRQYF | TGTGCCAGCAGCTTAGAGGGACAGGGAAGGCAGTACTTC
TRBJ2-7 | - | - | TRBV5-6 | CASSPGDWTDAYEQYF | TGTGCCAGCAGCCCGGGGGACTGGACAGACGCCTACGAGCAGTACTTC
TRBJ1-3 | - | - | TRBV20-1 | CSVLGPLAGSDSGNTIYF | TGCAGTGTTCTTGGCCCTCTTGCAGGGTCGGACTCTGGAAACACCATATATTTT
TRBJ2-3 | many | TRBD1 | TRBV5-1 | CASSSGQGGSTDTQYF | TGCGCCAGCAGCTCTGGACAGGGGGGATCCACAGATACGCAGTATTTT